The clone carrying this TCR beta chain has at least ten counts. Genomic DNA templated the TCR beta VDJ and CDR3 profiling. Each CDR3 protein gets one entry after TCRdb re-called the reads with MiXCR. The data contain 130,000 or so distinct CDR3 sequences, around two fifths of them seen just once; the ten biggest clones take up around 8.4%. CDR3 length: 16 residues. The germline V gene has CDR1 SNHLY and CDR2 FYNNEI. Trimming took off 4 bases at V and 6 bases at J, with 16 bases between the two ends. This specimen comes from a study of CD8+CD57+ T cells in acquired aplastic anemia. Study overall: Sorted CD4+ and CD8+ cells gave a mean 3.2 ug DNA, range roughly 0.2 to 27.4 ug.

V gene TRBV2 combines with J gene TRBJ1-6; D possibly corresponds to TRBD1 (5 bases). The TCR was taken from a human donor in good health, serving as a control. Sequenced material: sorted CD4+, CD8+, or CD8+CD57+ T cells (not recorded which) from PBMCs. CDR3 sequence: CASSGDLITPNSPLHF. DNA of the CDR3: TGTGCCAGCAGTGGGGACCTTATAACCCCTAATTCACCCCTCCACTTT. The entire variable domain, with the rest obtained from reference TRBV2 and TRBJ1-6, is as follows: EPEVTQTPSHQVTQMGQEVILRCVPISNHLYFYWYRQILGQKVEFLVSFYNNEISEKSEIFDDQFSVERPDGSNFTLKIRSTKLEDSAMYFCASSGDLITPNSPLHFGNGTRLTVT.